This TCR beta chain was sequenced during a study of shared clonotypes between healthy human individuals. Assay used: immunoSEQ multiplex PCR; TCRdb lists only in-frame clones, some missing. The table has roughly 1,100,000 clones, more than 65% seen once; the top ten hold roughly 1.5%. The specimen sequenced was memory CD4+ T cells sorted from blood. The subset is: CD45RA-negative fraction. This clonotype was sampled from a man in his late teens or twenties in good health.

In DNA form, the CDR3 reads TGTGCCTGGAAGTGGGGCGGAGAGACCCAGTACTTC. This codes for CAWKWGGETQYF. The chain employs TRBV30 and TRBJ2-5, with D possibly TRBD1 on 5 matching bases. With 4 bases removed from V and 4 bases from J, the gap between germline ends came to 10 bases. This CDR3 contains 12 residues. Germline V gene data show CDR1 as GTSNPN and CDR2 as SVGIG (reference sequence).